The entry that follows covers one T cell receptor (beta chain) sequence. Its antigen is unidentified. The sort gate was single viable CD3+CD4+CD8-CD45RO+ cells for memory CD4+ T cells. The data were taken from a study of memory CD4+ T cells and cytomegalovirus serostatus. The method was immunoSEQ multiplex PCR; TCRdb's version includes in-frame clones alone and lacks a portion of them. The sample lists around 54,000 clones, over 65% seen once, with roughly 3% in the top ten. Study-level results: Of under 200 reported CMV TCRbeta sequences, some 70 were found in memory CD4+ repertoires. Median bootstrapped AUC for CMV status was about 0.94 originally, around 0.91 US-trained.

Germline CDR1 SGHRS, CDR2 YFSETQ. The V end lost 3 bases, the J end lost 8 bases, and 10 bases lay between the germline ends. There are 12 residues in the CDR3. The chain is built from TRBV5-1 and TRBJ2-3, with D perhaps TRBD2 (5 bases). The receptor was isolated from an adult in good health and CMV-seropositive. The sequenced sample was memory CD4+ T cells from blood. DNA for the CDR3: TGCGCCAGCAGCTCCGAGGCGGGTACGCAGTATTTT. It encodes CASSSEAGTQYF. Combining the CDR3 with reference TRBV5-1 and TRBJ2-3 gives the whole variable domain KAGVTQTPRYLIKTRGQQVTLSCSPISGHRSVSWYQQTPGQGLQFLFEYFSETQRNKGNFPGRFSGRQFSNSRSEMNVSTLELGDSALYLCASSSEAGTQYFGPGTRLTVL.